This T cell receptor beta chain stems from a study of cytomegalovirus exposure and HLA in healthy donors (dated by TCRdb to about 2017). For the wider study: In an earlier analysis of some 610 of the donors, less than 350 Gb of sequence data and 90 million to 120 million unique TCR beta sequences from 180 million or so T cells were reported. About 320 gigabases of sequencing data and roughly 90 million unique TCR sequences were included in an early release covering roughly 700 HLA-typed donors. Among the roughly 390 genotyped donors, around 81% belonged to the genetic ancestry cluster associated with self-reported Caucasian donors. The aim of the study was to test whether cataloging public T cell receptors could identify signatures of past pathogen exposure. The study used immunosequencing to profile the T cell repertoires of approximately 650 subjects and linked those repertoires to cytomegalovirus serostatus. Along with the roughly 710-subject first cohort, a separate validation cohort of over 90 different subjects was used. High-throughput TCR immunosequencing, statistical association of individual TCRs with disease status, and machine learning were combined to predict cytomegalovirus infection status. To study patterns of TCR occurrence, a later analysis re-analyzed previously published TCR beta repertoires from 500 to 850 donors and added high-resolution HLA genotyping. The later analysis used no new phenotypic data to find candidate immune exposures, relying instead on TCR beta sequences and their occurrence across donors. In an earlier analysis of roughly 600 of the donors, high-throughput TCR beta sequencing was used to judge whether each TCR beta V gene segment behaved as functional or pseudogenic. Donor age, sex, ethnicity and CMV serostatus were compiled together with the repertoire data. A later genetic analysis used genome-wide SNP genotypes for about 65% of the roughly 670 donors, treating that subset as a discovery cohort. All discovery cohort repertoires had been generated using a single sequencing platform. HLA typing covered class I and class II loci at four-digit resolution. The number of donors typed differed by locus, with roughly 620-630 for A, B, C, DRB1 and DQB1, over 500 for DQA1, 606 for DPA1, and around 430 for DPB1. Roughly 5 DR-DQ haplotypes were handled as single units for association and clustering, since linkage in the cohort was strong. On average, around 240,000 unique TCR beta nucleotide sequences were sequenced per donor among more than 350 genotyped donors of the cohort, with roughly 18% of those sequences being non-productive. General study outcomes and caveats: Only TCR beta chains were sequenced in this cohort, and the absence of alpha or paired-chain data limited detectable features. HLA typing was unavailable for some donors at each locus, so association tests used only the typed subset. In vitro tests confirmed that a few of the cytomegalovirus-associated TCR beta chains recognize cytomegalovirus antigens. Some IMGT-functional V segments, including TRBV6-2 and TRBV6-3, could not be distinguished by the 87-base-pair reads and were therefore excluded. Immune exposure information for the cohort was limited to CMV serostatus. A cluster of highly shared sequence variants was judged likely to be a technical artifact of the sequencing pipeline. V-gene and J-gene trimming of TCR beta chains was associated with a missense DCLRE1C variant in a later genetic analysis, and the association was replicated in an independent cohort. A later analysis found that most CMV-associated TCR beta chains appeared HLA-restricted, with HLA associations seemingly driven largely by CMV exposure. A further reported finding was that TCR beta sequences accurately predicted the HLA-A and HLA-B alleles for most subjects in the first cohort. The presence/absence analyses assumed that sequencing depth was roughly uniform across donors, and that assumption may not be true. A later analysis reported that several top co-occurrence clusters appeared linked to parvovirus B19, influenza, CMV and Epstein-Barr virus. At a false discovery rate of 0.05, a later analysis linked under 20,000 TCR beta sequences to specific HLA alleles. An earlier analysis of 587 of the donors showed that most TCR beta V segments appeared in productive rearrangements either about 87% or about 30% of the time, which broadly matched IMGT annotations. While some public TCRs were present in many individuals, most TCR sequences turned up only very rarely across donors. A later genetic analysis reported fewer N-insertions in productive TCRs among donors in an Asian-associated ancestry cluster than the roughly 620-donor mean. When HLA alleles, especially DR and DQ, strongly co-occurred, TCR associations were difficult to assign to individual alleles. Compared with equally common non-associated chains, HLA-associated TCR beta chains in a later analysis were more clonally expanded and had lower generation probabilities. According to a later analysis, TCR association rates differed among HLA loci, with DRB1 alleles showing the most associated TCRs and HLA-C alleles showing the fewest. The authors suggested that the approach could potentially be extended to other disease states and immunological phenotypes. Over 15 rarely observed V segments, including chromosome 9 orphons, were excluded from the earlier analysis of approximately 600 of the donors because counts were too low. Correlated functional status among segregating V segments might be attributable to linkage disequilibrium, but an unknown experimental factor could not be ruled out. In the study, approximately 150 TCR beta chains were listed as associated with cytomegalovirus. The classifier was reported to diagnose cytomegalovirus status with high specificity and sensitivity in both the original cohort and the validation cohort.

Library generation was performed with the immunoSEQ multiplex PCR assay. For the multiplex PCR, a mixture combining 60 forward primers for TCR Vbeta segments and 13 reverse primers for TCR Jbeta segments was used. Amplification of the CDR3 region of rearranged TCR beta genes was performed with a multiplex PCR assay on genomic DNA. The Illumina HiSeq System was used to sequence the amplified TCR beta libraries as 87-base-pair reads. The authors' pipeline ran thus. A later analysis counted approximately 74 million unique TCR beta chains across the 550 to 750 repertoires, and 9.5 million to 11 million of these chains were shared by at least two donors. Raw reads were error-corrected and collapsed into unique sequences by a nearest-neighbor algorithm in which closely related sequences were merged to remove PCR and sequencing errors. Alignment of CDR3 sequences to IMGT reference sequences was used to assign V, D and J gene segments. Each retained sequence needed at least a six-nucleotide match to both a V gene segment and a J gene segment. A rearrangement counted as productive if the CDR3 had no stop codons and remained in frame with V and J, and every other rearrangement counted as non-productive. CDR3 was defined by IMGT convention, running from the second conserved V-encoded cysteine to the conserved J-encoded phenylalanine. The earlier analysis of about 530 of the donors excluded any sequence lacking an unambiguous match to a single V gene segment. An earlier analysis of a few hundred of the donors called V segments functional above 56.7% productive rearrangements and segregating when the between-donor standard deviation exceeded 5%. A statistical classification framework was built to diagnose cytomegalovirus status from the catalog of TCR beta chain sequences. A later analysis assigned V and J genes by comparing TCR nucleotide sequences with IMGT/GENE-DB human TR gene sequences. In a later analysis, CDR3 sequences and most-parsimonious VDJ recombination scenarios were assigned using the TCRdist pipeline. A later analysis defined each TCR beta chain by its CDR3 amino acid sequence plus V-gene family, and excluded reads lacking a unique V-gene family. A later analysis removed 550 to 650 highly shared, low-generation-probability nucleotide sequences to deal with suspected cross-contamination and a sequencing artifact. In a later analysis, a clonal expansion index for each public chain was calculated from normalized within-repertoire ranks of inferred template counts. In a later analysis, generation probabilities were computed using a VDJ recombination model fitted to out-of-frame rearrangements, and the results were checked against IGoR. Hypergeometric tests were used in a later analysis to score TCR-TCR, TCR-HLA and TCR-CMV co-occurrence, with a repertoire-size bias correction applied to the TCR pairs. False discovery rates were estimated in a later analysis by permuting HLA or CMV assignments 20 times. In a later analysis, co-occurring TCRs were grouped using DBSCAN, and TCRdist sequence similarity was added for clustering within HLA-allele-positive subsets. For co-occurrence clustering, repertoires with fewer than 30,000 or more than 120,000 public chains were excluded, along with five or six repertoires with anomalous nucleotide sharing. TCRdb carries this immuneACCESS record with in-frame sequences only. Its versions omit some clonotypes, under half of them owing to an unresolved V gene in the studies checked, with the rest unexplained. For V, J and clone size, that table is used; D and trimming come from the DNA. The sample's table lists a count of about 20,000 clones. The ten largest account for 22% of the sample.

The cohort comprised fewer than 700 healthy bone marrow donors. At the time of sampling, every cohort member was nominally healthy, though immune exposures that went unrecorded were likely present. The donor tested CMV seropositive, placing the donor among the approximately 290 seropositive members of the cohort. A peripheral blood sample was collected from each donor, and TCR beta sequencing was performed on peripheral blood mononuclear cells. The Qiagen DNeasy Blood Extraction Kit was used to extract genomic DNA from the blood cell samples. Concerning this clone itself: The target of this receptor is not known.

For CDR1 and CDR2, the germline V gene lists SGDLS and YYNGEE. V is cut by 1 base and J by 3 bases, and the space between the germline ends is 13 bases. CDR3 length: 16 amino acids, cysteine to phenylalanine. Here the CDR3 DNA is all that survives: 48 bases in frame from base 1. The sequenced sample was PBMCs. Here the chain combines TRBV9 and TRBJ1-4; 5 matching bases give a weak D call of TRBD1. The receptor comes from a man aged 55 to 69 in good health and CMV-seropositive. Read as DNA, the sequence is TGTGCCAGCAGCGTAACGGGCATAGGGGCTAATGAAAAACTGTTTTTT. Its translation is CASSVTGIGANEKLFF.